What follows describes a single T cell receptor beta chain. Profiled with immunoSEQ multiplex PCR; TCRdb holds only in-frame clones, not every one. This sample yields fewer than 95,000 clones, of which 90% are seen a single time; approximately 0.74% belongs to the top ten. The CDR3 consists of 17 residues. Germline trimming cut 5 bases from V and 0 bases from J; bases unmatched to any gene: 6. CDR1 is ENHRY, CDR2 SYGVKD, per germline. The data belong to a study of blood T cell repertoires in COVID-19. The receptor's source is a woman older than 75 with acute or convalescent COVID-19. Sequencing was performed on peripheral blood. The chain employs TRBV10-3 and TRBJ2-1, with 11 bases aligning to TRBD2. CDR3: CAISSTSGAASYNEQFF. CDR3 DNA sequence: TGTGCCATCAGTTCGACTAGCGGGGCTGCCTCCTACAATGAGCAGTTCTTC.